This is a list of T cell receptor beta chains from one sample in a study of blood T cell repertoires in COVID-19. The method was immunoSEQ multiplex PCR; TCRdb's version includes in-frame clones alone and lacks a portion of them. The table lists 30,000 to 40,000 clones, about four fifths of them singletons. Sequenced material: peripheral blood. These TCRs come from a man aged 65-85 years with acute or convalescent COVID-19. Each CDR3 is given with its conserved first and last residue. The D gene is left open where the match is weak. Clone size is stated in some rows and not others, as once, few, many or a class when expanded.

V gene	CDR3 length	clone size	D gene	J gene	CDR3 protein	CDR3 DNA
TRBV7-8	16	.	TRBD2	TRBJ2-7	CASTEFPASGSGEQYF	TGTGCCAGCACCGAATTCCCGGCTAGCGGGAGTGGCGAGCAGTACTTC
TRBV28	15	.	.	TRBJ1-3	CASSLWSGAGNTIYF	TGTGCCAGCAGTTTATGGTCTGGTGCGGGAAACACCATATATTTT
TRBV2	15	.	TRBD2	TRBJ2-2	CASSALAGAAGELFF	TGTGCCAGCAGTGCACTAGCGGGAGCAGCCGGGGAGCTGTTTTTT
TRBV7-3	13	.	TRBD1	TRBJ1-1	CASSFGQDTEAFF	TGTGCCAGCAGCTTCGGACAGGACACTGAAGCTTTCTTT
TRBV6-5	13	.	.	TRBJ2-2	CASRLVNTGELFF	TGTGCCAGCAGATTAGTGAACACCGGGGAGCTGTTTTTT
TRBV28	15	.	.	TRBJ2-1	CASSTSGRRADEQFF	TGTGCCAGCAGTACCTCAGGGAGGCGGGCCGATGAGCAGTTCTTC
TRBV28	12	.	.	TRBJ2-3	CASVSSTDTQYF	TGTGCCAGCGTTAGCAGCACAGATACGCAGTATTTT
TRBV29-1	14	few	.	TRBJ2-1	CSVTLVSSYNEQFF	TGCAGCGTCACCCTAGTCAGCTCCTACAATGAGCAGTTCTTC
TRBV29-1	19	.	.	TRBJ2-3	CSVGLKHLRISGDTDTQYF	TGCAGCGTTGGTTTGAAACACCTCCGGATTAGCGGAGACACAGATACGCAGTATTTT
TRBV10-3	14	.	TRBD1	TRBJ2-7	CAISESGTAYEQYF	TGTGCCATCAGTGAGTCGGGGACAGCCTACGAGCAGTACTTC
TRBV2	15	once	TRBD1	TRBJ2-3	CASSPDRVNTDTQYF	TGTGCCAGCAGCCCGGACAGGGTCAACACAGATACGCAGTATTTT
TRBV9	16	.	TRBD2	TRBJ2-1	CASSARGTSGYNEQFF	TGTGCCAGCAGCGCACGCGGGACTAGCGGATACAATGAGCAGTTCTTC
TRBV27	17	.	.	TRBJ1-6	CASSLFLTAFQNSPLHF	TGTGCCAGCAGTTTATTTTTGACAGCATTTCAAAATTCACCCCTCCACTTT
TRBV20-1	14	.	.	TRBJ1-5	CSASDSGENQPQHF	TGCAGTGCTAGTGATTCAGGGGAAAATCAGCCCCAGCATTTT
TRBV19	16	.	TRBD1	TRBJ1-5	CASSLRTGGSNQPQHF	TGTGCCAGTAGTCTTCGGACAGGGGGTAGCAATCAGCCCCAGCATTTT
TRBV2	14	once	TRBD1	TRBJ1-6	CASSTTGVNSPLHF	TGTGCCAGCAGCACGACAGGGGTTAATTCACCCCTCCACTTT
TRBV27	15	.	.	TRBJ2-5	CASSFVDSLGETQYF	TGTGCCAGCAGTTTCGTGGACAGTCTAGGGGAGACCCAGTACTTC
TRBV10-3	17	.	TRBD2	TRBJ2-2	CAISLASGRPNTGELFF	TGTGCCATCAGTCTGGCTAGCGGGAGACCTAACACCGGGGAGCTGTTTTTT
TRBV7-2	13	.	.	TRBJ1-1	CASSRPGGTEAFF	TGTGCCAGCAGTCGACCCGGGGGCACTGAAGCTTTCTTT
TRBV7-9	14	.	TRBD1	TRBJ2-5	CASSRLQQGETQYF	TGTGCCAGCAGCCGTCTTCAACAGGGGGAGACCCAGTACTTC
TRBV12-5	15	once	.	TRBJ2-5	CASGLGQGQQETQYF	TGTGCTAGTGGTTTGGGCCAGGGTCAGCAAGAGACCCAGTACTTC
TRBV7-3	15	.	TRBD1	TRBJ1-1	CASSLSGARGAEAFF	TGTGCCAGCAGCTTATCCGGGGCCAGGGGGGCTGAAGCTTTCTTT
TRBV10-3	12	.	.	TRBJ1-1	CAIMGGTPEAFF	TGTGCCATCATGGGGGGAACACCTGAAGCTTTCTTT
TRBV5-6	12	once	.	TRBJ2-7	CASSLSGTEQYF	TGTGCCAGCAGCCTCTCCGGGACTGAGCAGTACTTC
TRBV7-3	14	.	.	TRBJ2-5	CASSLSGSRETQYF	TGTGCCAGCAGCTTAAGTGGGAGTCGAGAGACCCAGTACTTC
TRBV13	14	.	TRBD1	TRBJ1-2	CASSPGQGAYGYTF	TGTGCCAGCAGCCCCGGACAGGGGGCTTATGGCTACACCTTC
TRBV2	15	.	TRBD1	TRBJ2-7	CASSEAGTGGFEQYF	TGTGCCAGCAGTGAAGCCGGGACAGGGGGCTTCGAGCAGTACTTC
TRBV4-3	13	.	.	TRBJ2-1	CASSPGLMNEQFF	TGCGCCAGCAGCCCGGGGTTGATGAATGAGCAGTTCTTC
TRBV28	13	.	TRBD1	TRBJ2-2	CASRGQGTGELFF	TGTGCCAGCAGAGGACAGGGTACCGGGGAGCTGTTTTTT
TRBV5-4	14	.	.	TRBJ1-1	CASSGAGLNTEAFF	TGTGCCAGCAGCGGCGCAGGTTTGAACACTGAAGCTTTCTTT
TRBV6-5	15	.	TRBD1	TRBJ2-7	CASSYSPGQTYEQYF	TGTGCCAGCAGTTACTCGCCGGGACAGACCTACGAGCAGTACTTC
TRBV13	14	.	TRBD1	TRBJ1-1	CASSSRDRGTEAFF	TGTGCCAGCAGCTCCCGGGACAGGGGTACTGAAGCTTTCTTT
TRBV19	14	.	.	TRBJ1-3	CATARRGTGNTIYF	TGTGCCACCGCCCGGCGGGGTACTGGAAACACCATATATTTT
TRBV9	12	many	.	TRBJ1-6	CASSVTSSPLHF	TGTGCCAGCAGCGTAACTAGTTCACCCCTCCACTTT
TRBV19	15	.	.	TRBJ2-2	CASSIETGNTGELFF	TGTGCCAGTAGTATTGAGACGGGGAACACCGGGGAGCTGTTTTTT
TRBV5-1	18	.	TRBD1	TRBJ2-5	CASSFTRSYRGTRETQYF	TGCGCCAGCAGCTTCACGCGCTCTTACAGGGGGACTCGGGAGACCCAGTACTTC
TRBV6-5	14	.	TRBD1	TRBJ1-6	CASSSKGAHSPLHF	TGTGCCAGCAGTTCCAAGGGGGCGCATTCACCCCTCCACTTT
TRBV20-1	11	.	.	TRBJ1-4	CSAASGEKLFF	TGCAGTGCTGCGAGCGGTGAAAAACTGTTTTTT
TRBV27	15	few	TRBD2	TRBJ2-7	CASSLSTSGLYEQYF	TGTGCCAGCAGTTTATCGACTAGCGGGCTCTACGAGCAGTACTTC
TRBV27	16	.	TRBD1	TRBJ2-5	CASSPLGTGEVKTQYF	TGTGCCAGCAGTCCACTTGGGACAGGGGAGGTAAAGACCCAGTACTTC
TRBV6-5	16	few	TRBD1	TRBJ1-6	CASSYSWTGDPIPLHF	TGTGCCAGCAGTTACTCCTGGACAGGGGACCCTATACCCCTCCACTTT
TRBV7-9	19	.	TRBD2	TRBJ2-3	CASSFAFGPSGRGTDTQYF	TGTGCCAGCAGCTTCGCCTTTGGGCCTAGCGGGAGGGGCACAGATACGCAGTATTTT
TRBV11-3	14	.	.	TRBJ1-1	CASSSQGPTAEAFF	TGTGCCAGCAGCTCACAGGGACCGACAGCTGAAGCTTTCTTT